Following are 23 T cell receptor beta chains from one sample sequenced in a study of CD8+ T cells in alopecia areata. cDNA prepared by RNA extraction and subsequent reverse transcription served as the template for sequencing. The repertoire was sequenced with immunoSEQ multiplex PCR; TCRdb's copy has only in-frame clones and lacks some. The repertoire holds tens of thousands of clones, with approximately 64% as singletons. The sequencing used CD8+ T cells sorted from blood, collected at week 0. Receptors were obtained from a human donor with alopecia areata.

The chain employs TRBV5-1 and TRBJ2-5, with TRBD2 identical over 8 bases. Germline V CDR1 and CDR2: SGHRS, YFSETQ. The J segment lost 1 base and the V segment lost 6 bases, leaving 5 bases of the junction unmatched. This CDR3 comprises 14 residues. DNA for the CDR3: TGCGCCAGCAAGACTAGCGATATCCAAGAGACCCAGTACTTC. This sequence encodes CASKTSDIQETQYF. Variable domain in full (rest from reference TRBV5-1 and TRBJ2-5): KAGVTQTPRYLIKTRGQQVTLSCSPISGHRSVSWYQQTPGQGLQFLFEYFSETQRNKGNFPGRFSGRQFSNSRSEMNVSTLELGDSALYLCASKTSDIQETQYFGPGTRLLVL.

The chain recombines TRBV10-3 with TRBJ2-7; D is possibly TRBD2 (7 bases). Germline loops: CDR1 ENHRY, CDR2 SYGVKD. The CDR3 is 14 amino acids. The V end was cut by 10 bases, the J end by 1 base, with 17 bases between. The DNA for the CDR3 is TGTGCCACCGAATCAGGGGAGGGATCCTACGAGCAGTACTTC. This gives the protein CATESGEGSYEQYF.

The chain is built from TRBV30 and TRBJ1-2; D is possibly TRBD1 (6 bases). The V gene's germline CDR1 is GTSNPN and CDR2 SVGIG (reference sequence). Trimming took 0 bases from V and 7 from J, leaving 9 bases between them. The CDR3 is made up of 12 amino acids. The DNA of the CDR3 is TGTGCCTGGAGTGTAGGGGGTGTTGGCTACACCTTC. It codes for CAWSVGGVGYTF. The full variable domain, rest sourced from reference TRBV30 and TRBJ1-2, is SQTIHQWPATLVQPVGSPLSLECTVEGTSNPNLYWYRQAAGRGLQLLFYSVGIGQISSEVPQNLSASRPQDRQFILSSKKLLLSDSGFYLCAWSVGGVGYTFGSGTRLTVV.

This chain links TRBV29-1 with TRBJ2-3; 10 positions match TRBD2. In germline, CDR1 is SQVTM, CDR2 ANQGSEA. The CDR3 covers 14 residues. The V gene end was trimmed by 7 bases and the J gene end by 2 bases; junction bases not matched to a gene: 6. The CDR3 DNA reads TGCAGCGCCGTAGCGGGGGGTCCCACAGATACGCAGTATTTT. It encodes CSAVAGGPTDTQYF.

This clone is medium-sized (0.01 to 0.1%) in the sample. This chain connects TRBV14 to TRBJ2-1; 10 bases map to TRBD1. Unmatched junction bases numbered 5, after V lost 3 bases and J lost 15 bases. This CDR3 has 12 amino acids. Per germline, CDR1 SGHDN and CDR2 FVKESK. DNA of the CDR3: TGTGCCAGCAGCCAGCCCGGGACAGGGGTGTTCTTC. Translation: CASSQPGTGVFF. The full variable domain, with the rest looked up from reference TRBV14 and TRBJ2-1, is EAGVTQFPSHSVIEKGQTVTLRCDPISGHDNLYWYRRVMGKEIKFLLHFVKESKQDESGMPNNRFLAERTGGTYSTLKVQPAELEDSGVYFCASSQPGTGVFFGPGTRLTVL.

The J gene is TRBJ2-1, the V gene TRBV14, with D tentatively TRBD1 (6 bases). Trimming removed 3 bases at V and 6 bases at J, with 9 bases between. The CDR3 covers 13 residues. The germline V gene encodes CDR1 SGHDN and CDR2 FVKESK. The CDR3 DNA is TGTGCCAGCAGCCAGGGACACGGCAATGAGCAGTTCTTC. Its protein is CASSQGHGNEQFF.

The rearrangement joins TRBV15 to TRBJ2-3, with D unclear. Between the trimmed V and J ends, which lost 0 bases and 0 bases, there was a span of 13 bases. This CDR3 has 17 residues. Germline lookup yields CDR1 LNHNV and CDR2 YYDKDF (reference sequence). The CDR3 region has the DNA TGTGCCACCAGCAGAGAGATCCCAGAGTCTAGCACAGATACGCAGTATTTT. Translating it yields CATSREIPESSTDTQYF. Full variable domain (missing parts from reference TRBV15 and TRBJ2-3): DAMVIQNPRYQVTQFGKPVTLSCSQTLNHNVMYWYQQKSSQAPKLLFHYYDKDFNNEADTPDNFQSRRPNTSFCFLDIRSPGLGDTAMYLCATSREIPESSTDTQYFGPGTRLTVL.

This clone was seen a single time. The chain has TRBV5-1 and TRBJ2-1; D might be TRBD2 (6 bases). The CDR3 is 13 amino acids. CDR1 is SGHRS, CDR2 YFSETQ, per germline. The V and J ends lost 1 base and 7 bases respectively, with 9 bases between them. CDR3 DNA: TGCGCCAGCAGCTTGAGTGGGAGGAATGAGCAGTTCTTC. Its translation: CASSLSGRNEQFF. The complete variable domain, with remaining parts taken from reference TRBV5-1 and TRBJ2-1, reads KAGVTQTPRYLIKTRGQQVTLSCSPISGHRSVSWYQQTPGQGLQFLFEYFSETQRNKGNFPGRFSGRQFSNSRSEMNVSTLELGDSALYLCASSLSGRNEQFFGPGTRLTVL.

This chain joins TRBV7-8 and TRBJ1-5; a possible D gene is TRBD1 (6 bases). Trimming took off 1 base at V and 7 bases at J, with 8 bases between the two ends. Germline CDR1 is SGHVS and CDR2 is FQNEAQ. This CDR3 region has 13 residues. The CDR3 loop reads CASSLGGGQPQHF. The CDR3 region has the DNA TGTGCCAGCAGCTTAGGAGGGGGGCAGCCCCAGCATTTT. The full variable domain, in which reference TRBV7-8 and TRBJ1-5 provide the parts outside the CDR3, is GAGVSQSPRYKVAKRGQDVALRCDPISGHVSLFWYQQALGQGPEFLTYFQNEAQLDKSGLPSDRFFAERPEGSVSTLKIQRTQQEDSAVYLCASSLGGGQPQHFGDGTRLSIL.

The gene calls are TRBV2 and TRBJ2-5; tentative D call: TRBD1 (6 bases). The CDR3 contains 12 residues. Germline V gene lookup returns CDR1 SNHLY and CDR2 FYNNEI. Deletions cut 10 bases from V and 3 bases from J, with 12 bases between. The CDR3 bases are TGTGCCAACAGGGACCGCAAAGAGACCCAGTACTTC. It translates to CANRDRKETQYF.

CDR3 nucleotide sequence: TGTGCCTGGAGCCCTCGTGTCGGGGAAAGTGGCTACACCTTC. It yields the protein CAWSPRVGESGYTF. This chain connects TRBV30 to TRBJ1-2; D is unresolved. The CDR3 totals 14 residues. CDR1 and CDR2 (germline): GTSNPN, SVGIG (reference sequence). V shed 3 bases and J shed 7 bases, with 18 bases lying between them. The entire variable domain, with the rest obtained from reference TRBV30 and TRBJ1-2, is as follows: SQTIHQWPATLVQPVGSPLSLECTVEGTSNPNLYWYRQAAGRGLQLLFYSVGIGQISSEVPQNLSASRPQDRQFILSSKKLLLSDSGFYLCAWSPRVGESGYTFGSGTRLTVV.

The rearrangement links TRBV25-1 to TRBJ2-7, with a tentative D call TRBD1 (5 bases). CDR3 length: 12 amino acids. V lost 4 bases, J lost 4 bases, and 8 bases lay in between. The germline V gene has CDR1 MGHDK and CDR2 SYGVNS. For the CDR3, the DNA is TGTGCCAGCAGTGTAACAGGTTACGAGCAGTACTTC. The encoded protein is CASSVTGYEQYF.

CDR3 in amino acids: CSVEAVAGGGYTF. Written as DNA, the CDR3 is TGCAGCGTTGAAGCCGTGGCAGGGGGAGGCTACACCTTC. The chain has TRBV29-1 and TRBJ1-2; 7 bases align to TRBD1. The V and J ends lost 1 base and 8 bases, in that order; junction bases with no gene match: 7. The CDR3 loop spans 13 amino acids. The V gene's germline CDR1 is SQVTM and CDR2 ANQGSEA.

CDR3 loop: CSAGVTGELFF. In nucleotides, the CDR3 is TGCAGCGCTGGGGTGACCGGGGAGCTGTTTTTT. The chain is built from TRBV29-1 and TRBJ2-2; no definite D call. Trimming cost V 7 bases and J 5 bases, with 8 bases left between them. Germline V gene data show CDR1 as SQVTM and CDR2 as ANQGSEA. The CDR3 is 11 residues long.

This clone was seen only a few times. The chain combines TRBV4-3 with TRBJ1-6; tentatively, D is TRBD1 (6 bases). The CDR3 has 16 amino acids. The V and J ends lost 3 bases and 3 bases respectively, with 12 bases between them. Germline loops: CDR1 LGHNA, CDR2 YSLEER. Here the CDR3 reads CASSHTRTVYNSPLHF. The CDR3 bases are TGCGCCAGCAGCCATACCCGGACAGTCTATAATTCACCCCTCCACTTT.

The chain recombines TRBV5-6 with TRBJ1-5; D may be TRBD1 (6 bases). The CDR3 is 14 amino acids. The germline V and J ends were trimmed by 2 bases and 3 bases, with 9 bases remaining between them. Germline V gene sequence: CDR1 SGHDT, CDR2 YYEEEE. The CDR3 DNA sequence: TGTGCCAGCAGCTTACAGGGCTCCAATCAGCCCCAGCATTTT. Its protein product is CASSLQGSNQPQHF.

The J gene is TRBJ2-5, the V gene TRBV4-1, with 11 bases matching TRBD2. CDR3 size: 17 residues. The V segment lost 1 base and the J segment 1 base; nucleotides outside the gene matches: 5. Germline V gene lookup returns CDR1 MGHRA and CDR2 YSYEKL. The CDR3 here is CASSQGGLAEGQETQYF. CDR3 DNA: TGCGCCAGCAGCCAAGGGGGACTAGCGGAAGGCCAAGAGACCCAGTACTTC.

The chain is built from TRBV4-3 and TRBJ2-1; D may be TRBD2 (6 bases). CDR3 size: 16 residues. Looked up from germline, CDR1 is LGHNA and CDR2 is YSLEER. V was cut by 0 bases and J by 4 bases, with 13 bases left in between. The CDR3 loop reads CASSQDWAGGYNEQFF. The CDR3 coding sequence is TGCGCCAGCAGCCAAGATTGGGCAGGAGGGTACAATGAGCAGTTCTTC.

The CDR3 protein is CASSRKEGQPSSYNEQFF. For the CDR3, the DNA is TGTGCCAGCAGCAGAAAAGAGGGACAGCCTAGCTCCTACAATGAGCAGTTCTTC. The chain carries TRBV21-1 and TRBJ2-1; the table assigns TRBD1, which was not confirmed against the DNA. TRBV21-1 is termed a pseudogene. The CDR3 runs 18 residues.

The rearrangement links TRBV25-1 to TRBJ2-7; D uncertain. Germline V CDR1 and CDR2: MGHDK, SYGVNS. This CDR3 region has 13 residues. V was cut by 11 bases and J by 0 bases, with 14 bases left in between. The CDR3 loop is CAGPRFISYEQYF. CDR3 DNA sequence: TGTGCCGGCCCCCGGTTCATCTCCTACGAGCAGTACTTC.

This chain uses TRBV9 with TRBJ1-2, with 9 bases identical to TRBD1. Per germline, CDR1 SGDLS and CDR2 YYNGEE. The trim removed 2 bases at V and 6 bases at J, leaving 11 bases unmatched. This CDR3 is 16 amino acids long. The CDR3 sequence is CASSVSIQGAGNGYTF. The CDR3, as DNA: TGTGCCAGCAGCGTGTCGATACAGGGGGCTGGGAATGGCTACACCTTC.

The gene calls are TRBV13 and TRBJ2-1, with a tentative D call TRBD2 (5 bases). V was pared by 0 bases and J by 4 bases, with 7 bases between. From germline, CDR1 is PRHDT and CDR2 FYEKMQ (reference sequence). CDR3 length: 14 amino acids. The CDR3 nucleotides read TGTGCCAGCAGCTTAGGTCGCGGGTACAATGAGCAGTTCTTC. It codes for CASSLGRGYNEQFF.

The chain carries TRBV7-2 and TRBJ2-7, with D uncertain. Germline-derived CDR1 and CDR2 are SGHTA and FQGNSA. V lost 5 bases to trimming and J lost 1 base, with 3 bases between them. This CDR3 is 11 amino acids long. The CDR3, as DNA: TGTGCCAGCAGCAATTCCTACGAGCAGTACTTC. Residues: CASSNSYEQYF.